This T cell receptor beta chain is from a study of shared clonotypes between healthy human individuals. Study as a whole: Donors had three CD4 naive, three CD4 memory, two CD8 naive and one CD8 memory plate apiece. Study-wide results and caveats: A reduction in generation probabilities was seen for non-shared clonotypes relative to those shared by all four donors.

In germline, CDR1 is SGDLS, CDR2 YYNGEE. The CDR3 has 17 residues. Germline trimming cut 0 bases from V and 1 base from J; bases unmatched to any gene: 5. For this clone: Its target is not known.

Only CD45RO-negative cells positively selected for CCR7 counted as naive CD8 cells, so terminally differentiated effector memory CD45RA+ cells were excluded. How the authors handled the data: ImmunoSEQ gave junction-only sequences without quality scores, so filtering differed. Sequencing was performed with immunoSEQ multiplex PCR; in TCRdb, only in-frame clones are kept and a portion is missing. V, J and clone size are those of that table, while D and trimming were read from the DNA. The data hold 2 million to 2.5 million clones, with about 92% observed a single time. The sample comprised naive CD8+ T cells from PBMCs. The V call is TRBV9, the J call TRBJ2-3, with TRBD2 identical over 10 bases. This clonotype was sampled from a man aged 18 to 29 in good health. Some clones in this sample may be carry-over from other donors' samples. The CDR3 DNA is TGTGCCAGCAGCGTAGCTGACGGACTAGCGGGCACAGATACGCAGTATTTT. Amino acid sequence: CASSVADGLAGTDTQYF.